Following are 22 T cell receptor beta chains from one sample sequenced in a study of cytomegalovirus exposure and HLA in healthy donors (dated by TCRdb to 2016 to 2017). The method behind the library was the immunoSEQ multiplex PCR assay. The multiplex PCR relied on a mix of 60 forward primers for TCR Vbeta segments and 13 reverse primers for TCR Jbeta segments. Imported from immuneACCESS, the table was reduced by TCRdb to in-frame sequences with V and J called. These copies leave out some clones; in studies compared against another copy, an unresolved V gene accounts for under half, and the cause of the remainder is not known. Within this sample are some 150,000 clones, with around 9.7% of them counted one time only. 1.5% to 2% of the sample is held by the ten biggest clonotypes. Sequences were obtained from PBMCs. These receptors all stem from a man aged 50 or older in good health and CMV-seronegative.

Concerning this clone itself: The same CDR3 also results from other DNA sequences found in this sample. The V call is TRBV27, the J call TRBJ2-3; D uncertain. Looked up from germline, CDR1 is MNHEY and CDR2 is SMNVEV (reference sequence). The CDR3 is 14 amino acids. With 2 bases removed from V and 0 bases from J, the gap between germline ends came to 6 bases. CDR3 residues: CASSLGLSTDTQYF. In DNA form, the CDR3 reads TGTGCCAGCAGTTTAGGGCTTAGCACAGATACGCAGTATTTT.

The CDR3 loop is CASSSGSRTDTQYF. Here the CDR3 DNA reads TGTGCCAGCTCAAGCGGGAGTAGGACAGATACGCAGTATTTT. The chain is built from TRBV6-6 and TRBJ2-3; 8 nucleotides align to TRBD2. This CDR3 comprises 14 residues. V was pared by 8 bases and J by 3 bases, with 7 bases of the junction left unmatched. Germline assignment: CDR1 MNHNY and CDR2 SVGAGI (reference sequence).

The CDR3 bases are TGCGCCAGCAGCCAAGCAGGGACATTTAGGTACGAGCAGTACTTC. Its translation: CASSQAGTFRYEQYF. V is TRBV4-1 and J is TRBJ2-5; D possibly corresponds to TRBD1 (6 bases). The last part of the DNA fits TRBJ2-7 better; the J call may be wrong. CDR1 and CDR2 from the germline V gene are MGHRA and YSYEKL. The CDR3 consists of 15 residues.

This clone was found once. The V call is TRBV2, the J call TRBJ2-3; 8 bases are shared with TRBD1. V dropped 6 bases and J dropped 2; count of bases not matched to a gene: 10. Looked up from germline, CDR1 is SNHLY and CDR2 is FYNNEI. The CDR3 loop spans 16 amino acids. Written as DNA, the CDR3 is TGTGCCAGCAGCCGGACAGGGCTATTCACCACAGATACGCAGTATTTT. Translated: CASSRTGLFTTDTQYF.

This clone was picked up a small number of times. The V gene is TRBV30, the J gene TRBJ2-7; tentative D call: TRBD2 (7 bases). The V gene's germline CDR1 is GTSNPN and CDR2 SVGIG (reference sequence). V lost 2 bases to trimming and J lost 6 bases, with 11 bases between them. The CDR3 sequence is 12 residues long. CDR3 nucleotides: TGTGCCTGGAGTCGGGGGGCGGGCGAGCAGTACTTC. It codes for CAWSRGAGEQYF.

V and J are TRBV7-9 and TRBJ2-2, with 9 positions matching TRBD1. J lost 6 bases, V lost 5 bases, and 10 bases had no gene match. The CDR3 loop spans 16 amino acids. Germline CDR1 is SEHNR and CDR2 is FQNEAQ (reference sequence). Here the CDR3 reads CASSPGTGYWPGELFF. The CDR3 DNA sequence: TGTGCCAGCAGCCCCGGGACAGGGTATTGGCCCGGGGAGCTGTTTTTT. The variable domain in full, completed from reference TRBV7-9 and TRBJ2-2, reads DTGVSQNPRHKITKRGQNVTFRCDPISEHNRLYWYRQTLGQGPEFLTYFQNEAQLEKSRLLSDRFSAERPKGSFSTLEIQRTEQGDSAMYLCASSPGTGYWPGELFFGEGSRLTVL.

This rearrangement joins TRBV7-6 to TRBJ1-1; 9 bases align to TRBD1. CDR3 length: 13 residues. With V trimmed by 3 bases and J by 5 bases, 1 base remained unmatched. Germline V lookup: CDR1 SGHVS, CDR2 FNYEAQ. The CDR3 nucleotides read TGTGCCAGCAGCTTGGGGACAGGGACTGAAGCTTTCTTT. Its protein product is CASSLGTGTEAFF.

This clone was detected only a few times. The V call is TRBV19, the J call TRBJ1-2; no reliable D call. V lost 5 bases and J 8 bases, leaving 24 bases between the germline ends. This CDR3 comprises 16 residues. Germline V gives CDR1 LNHDA, CDR2 SQIVND (reference sequence). This CDR3 reads CASSYSPPLPYDGYTF. The CDR3 bases are TGTGCCAGTAGTTACAGCCCGCCCTTACCTTATGACGGCTACACCTTC.

This clone was detected only a few times. This rearrangement joins TRBV30 to TRBJ1-3; no clear D. There are 14 residues in the CDR3. Trimming cost V 2 bases and J 0 bases, with 8 bases left between them. Germline V gene sequence: CDR1 GTSNPN, CDR2 SVGIG (reference sequence). The CDR3 region is CAWSRASSGNTIYF. In DNA form, the CDR3 reads TGTGCCTGGAGTCGAGCGAGCTCTGGAAACACCATATATTTT.

This clone was detected a few times. The V gene is TRBV30, the J gene TRBJ2-1, with 7 bases lining up with TRBD2. This CDR3 has 14 residues. V was clipped by 4 bases and J by 2 bases; unmatched bases: 5. Germline lookup yields CDR1 GTSNPN and CDR2 SVGIG (reference sequence). CDR3: CAWTSGIAYNEQFF. CDR3 in DNA: TGTGCCTGGACTAGCGGTATTGCCTACAATGAGCAGTTCTTC.

This sequence joins TRBV28 and TRBJ2-7, with 7 bases aligning to TRBD1. J gave up 3 bases and V 6 bases, and 11 bases lay outside the gene matches. The CDR3 sequence is 15 residues long. Germline V gene sequence: CDR1 MDHEN, CDR2 SYDVKM. CDR3 DNA sequence: TGTGCCAGCAGCGCAACAGGGGCCGCTCGCTACGAGCAGTACTTC. This codes for CASSATGAARYEQYF.

The V call is TRBV9, the J call TRBJ2-5, with 12 bases lining up with TRBD2. The germline V gene has CDR1 SGDLS and CDR2 YYNGEE. V lost 3 bases and J lost 5; bases outside the gene matches: 17. This CDR3 has 19 amino acids. This chain's CDR3 is CASSEEDRLAGALGETQYF. The CDR3 DNA is TGTGCCAGCAGCGAGGAGGACCGACTAGCGGGGGCCCTTGGGGAGACCCAGTACTTC.

This clone showed up just a few times. The rearrangement joins TRBV7-9 to TRBJ1-1, with D possibly matching TRBD1 (5 bases). Per the germline V gene, CDR1 is SEHNR and CDR2 is FQNEAQ (reference sequence). V lost 1 base, J lost 1 base, and 10 bases lay in between. CDR3 size: 15 residues. The DNA for the CDR3 is TGTGCCAGCAGCTTAGTTGGGGGAGGGAACACTGAAGCTTTCTTT. Amino acid sequence: CASSLVGGGNTEAFF.

V usage is TRBV29-1 and J usage is TRBJ2-7; tentatively, D is TRBD1 (5 bases). Germline CDR1 and CDR2: SQVTM and ANQGSEA. The CDR3 extends over 11 amino acids. The ends were cut back, 2 bases at V and 5 bases at J, with 7 bases in the middle. The CDR3 coding sequence is TGCAGCGTTGAACAGGGCGACGAGCAGTACTTC. Translating gives CSVEQGDEQYF.

The chain couples TRBV19 to TRBJ1-5; maybe TRBD1 (5 bases). Looked up from germline, CDR1 is LNHDA and CDR2 is SQIVND (reference sequence). Trimming took off 7 bases at V and 4 bases at J, with 14 bases between the two ends. CDR3 length: 14 residues. The DNA of the CDR3 is TGTGCCAGTAAGGGGCAAGCCGGGAATCAGCCCCAGCATTTT. It specifies CASKGQAGNQPQHF.

The rearrangement links TRBV6-5 to TRBJ2-7, with 8 nucleotides matching TRBD1. Germline V gene lookup returns CDR1 MNHEY and CDR2 SVGAGI. V trimming: 0 bases; J trimming: 2 bases; junction bases outside the gene matches: 3. This CDR3 is built from 15 residues. CDR3 protein: CASSYSVQGAYEQYF. Here the CDR3 DNA reads TGTGCCAGCAGTTACTCGGTACAGGGGGCCTACGAGCAGTACTTC.

CDR3 nucleotides: TGTGCCAGCAGCGTGTCGGGACTGGGGAATTCACCCCTCCACTTT. Translation gives CASSVSGLGNSPLHF. V gene TRBV9 combines with J gene TRBJ1-6; maybe TRBD1 (5 bases). The V and J ends lost 2 bases and 7 bases respectively, with 13 bases between them. Germline CDR1 reads SGDLS; CDR2 reads YYNGEE. CDR3 length: 15 residues.

There are a few counts of this clone. The chain carries TRBV4-2 and TRBJ1-5; D uncertain. The germline V gene encodes CDR1 LGHNA and CDR2 YNFKEQ. This CDR3 contains 13 residues. V lost 0 bases and J 5 bases, leaving 5 bases between the germline ends. The CDR3 loop reads CASSQDEDQPQHF. In nucleotides, the CDR3 is TGTGCCAGCAGCCAAGATGAGGATCAGCCCCAGCATTTT.

Remarks on this clone: The sample holds other DNA sequences that translate to the same CDR3. The rearrangement uses TRBV10-1 and TRBJ1-1; D remains unclear. This CDR3 comprises 13 residues. The germline V gene encodes CDR1 WNHNN and CDR2 SYGVQD (reference sequence). With 4 bases removed from V and 2 bases from J, the gap between germline ends came to 8 bases. DNA of the CDR3: TGCGCCAGCAGTGGACAACTTAACACTGAAGCTTTCTTT. The encoded protein is CASSGQLNTEAFF.

The chain combines TRBV7-6 with TRBJ2-7, with TRBD2 as a possible D gene (6 bases). The CDR3 runs to 15 residues. The germline V and J ends were trimmed by 1 base and 1 base, with 11 bases remaining between them. The germline CDR1 and CDR2 sequences are SGHVS and FNYEAQ. This chain's CDR3 is CASSLEAGGSYEQYF. Here the CDR3 DNA reads TGTGCCAGCAGCTTAGAAGCAGGAGGGTCCTACGAGCAGTACTTC.

The J gene is TRBJ2-5, the V gene TRBV29-1, with a tentative D call TRBD2 (7 bases). This CDR3 has 13 residues. CDR1 is SQVTM and CDR2 is ANQGSEA in the germline V gene. Trimming took 0 bases from V and 11 from J, leaving 16 bases between them. CDR3 coding DNA: TGCAGCGTTGAAGATCTTCAAGGGGGGGAGCAGTACTTC. It yields the protein CSVEDLQGGEQYF.

This chain connects TRBV28 to TRBJ1-1; perhaps TRBD1 as D (6 bases). V dropped 6 bases and J dropped 4 bases, with 21 bases sitting between them. The germline CDR1 and CDR2 sequences are MDHEN and SYDVKM. CDR3 length: 16 residues. The chain's CDR3 is CASSSPGQFGVTEAFF. In DNA, the CDR3 is TGTGCCAGCAGCTCACCCGGACAGTTTGGGGTCACTGAAGCTTTCTTT. Drawing the rest from reference TRBV28 and TRBJ1-1, the complete variable domain is DVKVTQSSRYLVKRTGEKVFLECVQDMDHENMFWYRQDPGLGLRLIYFSYDVKMKEKGDIPEGYSVSREKKERFSLILESASTNQTSMYLCASSSPGQFGVTEAFFGQGTRLTVV.